These 19 T cell receptor beta chains share one sample of origin, sequenced in a study of T cells in localized non-small cell lung cancer. Measured with immunoSEQ multiplex PCR; TCRdb has only the in-frame clones, and not every one. The sample yields roughly 34,000 clones, around 90% seen once. The material sequenced was peripheral blood mononuclear cells, taken before any cancer treatment. Receptor source: a man aged 35 to 70 with stage III lung adenocarcinoma.

Judged by abundance, this clone is medium-sized. The chain recombines TRBV6-4 with TRBJ2-4, with TRBD1 as a possible D gene (7 bases). CDR3 length: 17 amino acids. Trimming left V 2 bases short and J 0 bases short, with 14 bases between. CDR1 and CDR2 (germline): MRHNA, SNTAGT. This CDR3 reads CASSDLNRGLAKNIQYF. DNA of the CDR3: TGTGCCAGCAGTGACCTCAACAGGGGACTAGCCAAAAACATTCAGTACTTC.

The CDR3 loop is CASSLSVAQDTQYF. CDR3 bases: TGTGCCAGCAGTTTATCTGTAGCACAAGATACGCAGTATTTT. The V call is TRBV27, the J call TRBJ2-3; D is undetermined. V lost 0 bases and J lost 5, with 9 bases in between. CDR1 and CDR2 (germline): MNHEY, SMNVEV (reference sequence). The CDR3 sequence is 14 residues long.

The CDR3 DNA reads TGTGCCAGCAGAAACCAAAAACATAACTACGAGCAGTACTTC. Its protein product is CASRNQKHNYEQYF. The chain has TRBV6-1 and TRBJ2-7; no definite D call. Germline values: CDR1 MNHNS, CDR2 SASEGT. Trimming removed 6 bases from V and 3 bases from J, with 15 bases in between. The length of the CDR3 is 14 residues.

Written as DNA, the CDR3 is TGTGCCAGCAGTGAGTCTTGGCGGGGAACGGAGCAGTTCTTC. This sequence encodes CASSESWRGTEQFF. This chain links TRBV6-1 with TRBJ2-1; the D gene is possibly TRBD2 (6 bases). Trimming removed 3 bases at V and 10 bases at J, with 16 bases between. The germline CDR1 and CDR2 sequences are MNHNS and SASEGT. The CDR3 has 14 residues.

This clone counts as medium-sized. The V call is TRBV29-1, the J call TRBJ1-2; a possible D gene is TRBD1 (5 bases). CDR1 is SQVTM, CDR2 ANQGSEA, per germline. The CDR3 totals 11 residues. Deletions cut 2 bases from V and 7 bases from J, with 8 bases between. CDR3 bases: TGCAGCGTTGAACTGGGGGGTGGCTACACCTTC. Translation: CSVELGGGYTF.

This clone came up a few times. The chain combines TRBV19 with TRBJ1-1; maybe TRBD1 (6 bases). Trimming pared 3 bases from V and 4 bases from J, leaving 12 bases between. The germline V gene encodes CDR1 LNHDA and CDR2 SQIVND (reference sequence). The CDR3 has 14 amino acids. CDR3 sequence: CASSIRGGGTEAFF. The CDR3 bases are TGTGCCAGTAGTATCAGGGGAGGGGGCACTGAAGCTTTCTTT. Based on the CDR3 plus reference TRBV19 and TRBJ1-1, the full variable domain is DGGITQSPKYLFRKEGQNVTLSCEQNLNHDAMYWYRQDPGQGLRLIYYSQIVNDFQKGDIAEGYSVSREKKESFPLTVTSAQKNPTAFYLCASSIRGGGTEAFFGQGTRLTVV.

The rearrangement joins TRBV19 to TRBJ2-6; no reliable D call. Per the germline V gene, CDR1 is LNHDA and CDR2 is SQIVND (reference sequence). V was clipped by 5 bases and J by 0 bases, with 5 bases between them. The CDR3 contains 14 residues. The DNA for the CDR3 is TGTGCCAGTAGTGTAAGCTCTGGGGCCAACGTCCTGACTTTC. Protein: CASSVSSGANVLTF.

This clone appeared a single time. V gene TRBV9 combines with J gene TRBJ2-1, with 13 bases lining up with TRBD2. The V gene end was trimmed by 3 bases and the J gene end by 1 base; junction bases not matched to a gene: 10. From germline, CDR1 is SGDLS and CDR2 YYNGEE. This CDR3 contains 19 residues. The CDR3 loop reads CASSGKLAGGPWSYNEQFF. Here the CDR3 DNA reads TGTGCCAGCAGCGGGAAACTAGCGGGGGGGCCGTGGTCCTACAATGAGCAGTTCTTC.

The V gene is TRBV7-7, the J gene TRBJ2-5; possibly TRBD2 for D (7 bases). The CDR3 extends over 15 amino acids. Germline V gene data show CDR1 as SSHAT and CDR2 as FNYEAQ (reference sequence). Between the trimmed V and J ends, which lost 1 base and 1 base, there was a span of 10 bases. The CDR3 loop is CASSLDGGAQETQYF. CDR3 coding DNA: TGTGCCAGCAGCTTAGATGGGGGGGCCCAAGAGACCCAGTACTTC. Variable domain in full (rest from reference TRBV7-7 and TRBJ2-5): GAGVSQSPRYKVTKRGQDVTLRCDPISSHATLYWYQQALGQGPEFLTYFNYEAQPDKSGLPSDRFSAERPEGSISTLTIQRTEQRDSAMYRCASSLDGGAQETQYFGPGTRLLVL.

The chain combines TRBV7-2 with TRBJ2-3; D is ambiguous. Germline loops: CDR1 SGHTA, CDR2 FQGNSA. The ends were cut back, 4 bases at V and 6 bases at J, with 11 bases in the middle. This CDR3 is 13 amino acids long. The CDR3 region is CASSSWMGDTQYF. The CDR3 coding sequence is TGTGCCAGCAGCTCTTGGATGGGGGATACGCAGTATTTT. The full variable domain, its missing parts supplied by reference TRBV7-2 and TRBJ2-3, is GAGVSQSPSNKVTEKGKDVELRCDPISGHTALYWYRQSLGQGLEFLIYFQGNSAPDKSGLPSDRFSAERTGGSVSTLTIQRTQQEDSAVYLCASSSWMGDTQYFGPGTRLTVL.

This sequence joins TRBV11-2 and TRBJ2-3; tentatively, D is TRBD1 or TRBD2 (5 bases each). V dropped 4 bases and J dropped 2 bases, with 16 bases sitting between them. Germline lookup yields CDR1 SGHAT and CDR2 FQNNGV. This CDR3 is built from 16 residues. The CDR3 reads CASSWWDVGPTDTQYF. CDR3 coding DNA: TGTGCCAGCAGCTGGTGGGACGTAGGACCCACAGATACGCAGTATTTT.

This clone was detected only once. The genes are TRBV12-5 and TRBJ1-2; TRBD1 might be the D (6 bases). Germline V gene sequence: CDR1 LGHNT, CDR2 FRNRAP. Trimming cost V 6 bases and J 1 base, with 15 bases left between them. The CDR3 spans 15 residues. The CDR3 here is CASGQQGWNNYGYTF. The CDR3 DNA is TGTGCTAGTGGCCAACAGGGCTGGAATAACTATGGCTACACCTTC. Full variable domain (remainder filled in from reference TRBV12-5 and TRBJ1-2): DARVTQTPRHKVTEMGQEVTMRCQPILGHNTVFWYRQTMMQGLELLAYFRNRAPLDDSGMPKDRFSAEMPDATLATLKIQPSEPRDSAVYFCASGQQGWNNYGYTFGSGTRLTVV.

This clone showed up just once. This chain connects TRBV5-4 to TRBJ2-1, with 11 positions matching TRBD1. CDR3 length equals 15 residues. The germline gives CDR1 SGHNT, CDR2 YYREEE (reference sequence). J was trimmed by 3 bases and V by 3 bases; bases with no gene match: 2. The CDR3 bases are TGTGCCAGCAGCTCCGGGACAGGGGGCTACAATGAGCAGTTCTTC. It specifies CASSSGTGGYNEQFF.

This sequence joins TRBV29-1 and TRBJ2-5; a weak D match, TRBD1 (5 bases). Germline values: CDR1 SQVTM, CDR2 ANQGSEA. The CDR3 contains 15 residues. The CDR3 spells CRVGRAGPGQETQYF. CDR3 coding DNA: TGCAGGGTGGGCCGGGCTGGGCCAGGGCAAGAGACCCAGTACTTC.

Only one count was recorded for this clone. The chain has TRBV5-1 and TRBJ2-7; D assignment may be TRBD1 or TRBD2 (5 bases each). The germline V gene has CDR1 SGHRS and CDR2 YFSETQ. Trimming cost V 4 bases and J 2 bases, with 7 bases left between them. This CDR3 is built from 12 residues. The chain's CDR3 is CASSQGAYEQYF. CDR3 nucleotide sequence: TGCGCCAGCAGCCAGGGAGCCTACGAGCAGTACTTC.

V and J are TRBV10-3 and TRBJ2-7; 9 nucleotides line up with TRBD1. V lost 4 bases and J lost 0; bases outside the gene matches: 1. Germline CDR1 and CDR2: ENHRY and SYGVKD. The CDR3 is made up of 14 amino acids. Here the CDR3 DNA reads TGTGCCATCAGTGGACAGGGGGACTCCTACGAGCAGTACTTC. It yields the protein CAISGQGDSYEQYF.

The V gene is TRBV20-1, the J gene TRBJ2-5; D not resolved. The CDR3 length is 11 residues. Between the trimmed V and J ends, which lost 6 bases and 7 bases, there was a span of 12 bases. Per the germline V gene, CDR1 is DFQATT and CDR2 is SNEGSKA (reference sequence). CDR3 residues: CSARIKGTQYF. CDR3 DNA sequence: TGCAGTGCCAGAATAAAGGGGACCCAGTACTTC.

The J gene is TRBJ2-1, the V gene TRBV9; D is undetermined. V dropped 4 bases and J dropped 4 bases, with 18 bases sitting between them. This CDR3 contains 16 residues. Germline V CDR1 and CDR2: SGDLS, YYNGEE. The CDR3 loop reads CASSTGTTLPYNEQFF. The CDR3 DNA reads as TGTGCCAGCAGCACGGGTACTACACTCCCATACAATGAGCAGTTCTTC.

The chain links TRBV6-5 to TRBJ2-2; D not resolved. Germline CDR1 reads MNHEY; CDR2 reads SVGAGI. With 4 bases removed from V and 0 bases from J, the gap between germline ends came to 3 bases. CDR3 length: 13 amino acids. The CDR3 sequence is CASSSANTGELFF. The CDR3 bases are TGTGCCAGCAGTTCGGCGAACACCGGGGAGCTGTTTTTT.